This T cell receptor (beta chain) appears in the sequencing data of a study of blood T cell repertoires in COVID-19. The CDR3 is made up of 16 amino acids. The ends lost 2 bases at V and 3 bases at J; junction bases unmatched: 7. Germline V gene sequence: CDR1 SEHNR, CDR2 FQNEAQ (reference sequence). The method was immunoSEQ multiplex PCR; TCRdb's version includes in-frame clones alone and lacks a portion of them. The repertoire consists of 200,000 to 250,000 clones, with over 80% occurring once and the leading ten covering less than 6.5%. The sample consisted of peripheral blood. The TCR comes from a human donor in a cohort sampled during active COVID-19. The chain recombines TRBV7-9 with TRBJ2-3; the match to TRBD2 covers 8 bases. The CDR3 loop is CASSLIAGGWTDTQYF. CDR3 DNA sequence: TGTGCCAGCAGCTTAATTGCGGGAGGTTGGACAGATACGCAGTATTTT.